A single sample is the source of the 8 T cell receptor beta chains below, sequenced in a study of T-cell reconstitution after alpha-beta-depleted transplantation in children. During its preparation, the TCRbeta library received unique molecular identifiers. TCRdb redid the calling of the PCR reads with MiXCR, one entry per CDR3 protein. The data hold 200,000 to 300,000 distinct CDR3 sequences, with 25% observed a single time. This specimen was PBMCs, taken before TCRalphabeta/CD19-depleted stem cell transplant. These receptors were obtained from a girl aged 2-10 years with Fanconi anemia, due to receive a stem cell transplant.

This clonotype was found many times. The germline gene is not matched at one end of the junction; a read error may be the cause. The rearrangement joins TRBV12-3 or TRBV12-4 to TRBJ2-7; 8 bases match TRBD2. This CDR3 region has 14 residues. CDR3: CASSVAGTSYEQYF. The CDR3 DNA sequence: TGTGCCAGCAGTGTAGCGGGGACCTCCTACGAGCAGTACTTC.

The chain links TRBV29-1 to TRBJ2-7, with a possible D match to TRBD1 (6 bases). CDR1 and CDR2 from the germline V gene are SQVTM and ANQGSEA. The CDR3 loop spans 14 amino acids. V lost 0 bases and J lost 6, with 15 bases in between. This chain's CDR3 is CSVEDQTGTPEQYF. As DNA, the CDR3 is TGCAGCGTTGAAGATCAAACAGGGACCCCCGAGCAGTACTTC.

This clonotype was counted a single time. The rearrangement uses TRBV20-1 and TRBJ2-5; possibly TRBD2 for D (5 bases). The CDR3 runs to 15 residues. Germline V CDR1 and CDR2: DFQATT, SNEGSKA (reference sequence). Deletions cut 6 bases from V and 0 bases from J, with 17 bases between. The CDR3 region has the DNA TGCAGTGCCCTAGCTTCTCATGTTTACCAAGAGACCCAGTACTTC. Protein: CSALASHVYQETQYF.

The chain joins TRBV19 to TRBJ2-3, with 7 bases identical to TRBD2. In germline, CDR1 is LNHDA, CDR2 SQIVND (reference sequence). With 1 base clipped from V and 6 bases from J, the junction kept 13 bases outside the gene matches. This CDR3 is built from 17 residues. The DNA for the CDR3 is TGTGCCAGTAGTATAGTCTTTCTCGCGGGAGTAGGGGATACGCAGTATTTT. This sequence encodes CASSIVFLAGVGDTQYF. Full variable domain (remainder filled in from reference TRBV19 and TRBJ2-3): DGGITQSPKYLFRKEGQNVTLSCEQNLNHDAMYWYRQDPGQGLRLIYYSQIVNDFQKGDIAEGYSVSREKKESFPLTVTSAQKNPTAFYLCASSIVFLAGVGDTQYFGPGTRLTVL.

The chain recombines TRBV2 with TRBJ2-5; no clear D gene. CDR3 length: 12 residues. Germline CDR1 is SNHLY and CDR2 is FYNNEI. The V end lost 7 bases, the J end lost 1 base, and 7 bases lay between the germline ends. CDR3 DNA: TGTGCCAGCAATCCCGGCCAAGAGACCCAGTACTTC. Its protein is CASNPGQETQYF.

The V call is TRBV20-1, the J call TRBJ2-3; tentatively, D is TRBD2 (6 bases). Trimming left V 5 bases short and J 4 bases short, with 7 bases between. Per the germline V gene, CDR1 is DFQATT and CDR2 is SNEGSKA (reference sequence). The CDR3 has 11 residues. The CDR3 nucleotides are TGCAGTGCTTGGAGGGCAGATACGCAGTATTTT. Amino acid sequence: CSAWRADTQYF.

Many counts were recorded for this clonotype. This chain uses TRBV4-2 with TRBJ2-7; D is undetermined. The length of the CDR3 is 15 residues. The V gene lost 5 bases and the J gene lost 2 bases, with 16 bases spanning the gap. Germline V gene lookup returns CDR1 LGHNA and CDR2 YNFKEQ. This CDR3 reads CASSTYSLTPYEQYF. In DNA, the CDR3 is TGTGCCAGCAGCACCTACTCACTTACTCCCTACGAGCAGTACTTC.

This chain connects TRBV20-1 to TRBJ1-1; no clear D gene. Per germline, CDR1 DFQATT and CDR2 SNEGSKA (reference sequence). The CDR3 totals 12 residues. V lost 5 bases, J lost 3 bases, and 10 bases lay in between. DNA of the CDR3: TGCAGTGCTGAATCGGGCCACACTGAAGCTTTCTTT. Its protein product is CSAESGHTEAFF.